This T cell receptor (beta chain) comes out of a study of T cell changes during pregnancy in multiple sclerosis. Profiling relied on immunoSEQ multiplex PCR, and the TCRdb table lists in-frame clones only, not all of them. The sample yields around 88,000 clones, roughly 92% seen once. The origin of this receptor is a female donor with multiple sclerosis, enrolled in a pregnancy study. The sequenced sample was peripheral blood, obtained in the first trimester of pregnancy.

The CDR3 spells CASSATGRGSSQHF. DNA of the CDR3: TGTGCCAGCAGTGCGACAGGACGGGGATCGAGCCAGCATTTT. The chain has TRBV28 and TRBJ1-5, with D possibly TRBD1 on 6 matching bases. Germline CDR1 MDHEN, CDR2 SYDVKM. V was trimmed by 5 bases and J by 12 bases, leaving 20 bases between them. This CDR3 contains 14 residues.